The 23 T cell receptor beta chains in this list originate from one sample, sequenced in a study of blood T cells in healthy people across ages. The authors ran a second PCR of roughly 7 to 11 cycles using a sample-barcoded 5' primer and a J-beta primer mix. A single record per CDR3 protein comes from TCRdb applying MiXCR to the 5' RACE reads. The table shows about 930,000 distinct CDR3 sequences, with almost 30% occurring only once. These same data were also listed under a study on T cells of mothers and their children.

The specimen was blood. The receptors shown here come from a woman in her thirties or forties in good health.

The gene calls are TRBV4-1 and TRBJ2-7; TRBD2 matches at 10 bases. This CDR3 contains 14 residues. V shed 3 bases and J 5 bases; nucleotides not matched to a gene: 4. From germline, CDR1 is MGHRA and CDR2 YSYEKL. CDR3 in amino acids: CASSQPGLANEQYF. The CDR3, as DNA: TGCGCCAGCAGCCAGCCGGGACTAGCGAACGAGCAGTACTTC.

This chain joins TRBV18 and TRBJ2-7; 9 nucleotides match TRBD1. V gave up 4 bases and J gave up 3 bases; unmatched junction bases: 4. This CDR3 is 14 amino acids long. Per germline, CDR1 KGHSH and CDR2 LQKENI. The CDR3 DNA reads TGTGCCAGCTCACAAAGACAGGGGGGCTACGAGCAGTACGTC. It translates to CASSQRQGGYEQYV.

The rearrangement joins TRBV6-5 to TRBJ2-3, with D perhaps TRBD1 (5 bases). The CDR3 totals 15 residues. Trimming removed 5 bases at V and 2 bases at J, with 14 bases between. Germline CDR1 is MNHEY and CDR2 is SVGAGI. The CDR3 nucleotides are TGTGCCAGCAGTCCTGAGGCAGGGATCACAGATACGCAGTATTTT. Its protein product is CASSPEAGITDTQYF.

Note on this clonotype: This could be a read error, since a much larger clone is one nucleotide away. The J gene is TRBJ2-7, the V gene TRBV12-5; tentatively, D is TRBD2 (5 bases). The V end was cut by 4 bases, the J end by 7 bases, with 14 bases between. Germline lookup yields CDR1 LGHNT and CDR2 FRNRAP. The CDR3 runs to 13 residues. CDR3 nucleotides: TGTGCTAGTGGTTCGGTGGGAGACAATGAGCAGTACTTC. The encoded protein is CASGSVGDNEQYF.

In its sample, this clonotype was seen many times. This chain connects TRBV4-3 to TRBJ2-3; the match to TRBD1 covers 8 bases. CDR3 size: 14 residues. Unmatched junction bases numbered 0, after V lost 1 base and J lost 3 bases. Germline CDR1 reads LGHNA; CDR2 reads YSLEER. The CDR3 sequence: CASSQGTGTDTQYF. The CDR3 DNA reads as TGCGCCAGCAGCCAAGGGACAGGGACAGATACGCAGTATTTT.

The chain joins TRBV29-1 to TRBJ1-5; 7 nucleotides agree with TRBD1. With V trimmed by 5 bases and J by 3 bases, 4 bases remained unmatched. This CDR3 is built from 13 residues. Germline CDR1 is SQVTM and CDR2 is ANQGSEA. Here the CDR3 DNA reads TGCAGCGTTAAACAGGGGATCAATCAGCCCCAGCATTTT. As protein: CSVKQGINQPQHF.

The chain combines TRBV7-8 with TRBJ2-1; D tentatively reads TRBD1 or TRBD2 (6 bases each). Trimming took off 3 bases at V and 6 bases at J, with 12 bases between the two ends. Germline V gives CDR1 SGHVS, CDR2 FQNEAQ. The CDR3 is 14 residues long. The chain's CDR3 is CASSFGGHINEQFF. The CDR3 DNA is TGTGCCAGCAGCTTCGGGGGACATATCAATGAGCAGTTCTTC.

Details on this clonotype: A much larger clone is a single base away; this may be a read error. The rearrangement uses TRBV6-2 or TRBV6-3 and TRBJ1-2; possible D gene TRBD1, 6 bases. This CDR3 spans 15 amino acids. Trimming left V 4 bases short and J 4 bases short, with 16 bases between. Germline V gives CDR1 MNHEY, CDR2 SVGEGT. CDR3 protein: CASSFPKGGVYGYTF. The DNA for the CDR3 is TGTGCCAGCAGTTTCCCAAAGGGGGGCGTCTATGGCTACACCTTC.

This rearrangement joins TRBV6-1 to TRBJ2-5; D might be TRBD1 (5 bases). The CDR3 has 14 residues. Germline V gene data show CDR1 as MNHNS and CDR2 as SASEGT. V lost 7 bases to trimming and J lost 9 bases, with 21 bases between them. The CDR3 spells CASTRGLGYEAQYF. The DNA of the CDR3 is TGTGCCAGCACAAGGGGCCTGGGCTACGAGGCCCAGTACTTC.

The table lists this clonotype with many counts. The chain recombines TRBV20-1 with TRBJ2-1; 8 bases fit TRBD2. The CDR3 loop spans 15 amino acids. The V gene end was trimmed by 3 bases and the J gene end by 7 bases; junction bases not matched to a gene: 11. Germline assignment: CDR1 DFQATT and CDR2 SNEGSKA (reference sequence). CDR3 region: CSASGGANVGNEQFF. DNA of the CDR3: TGCAGTGCTAGCGGGGGGGCCAACGTAGGGAATGAGCAGTTCTTC.

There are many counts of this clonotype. CDR3 sequence reads: CASSREVGRNNEQFF. In DNA form, the CDR3 reads TGCGCCAGCAGCCGGGAGGTCGGGAGGAACAATGAGCAGTTCTTC. The V and J genes are TRBV4-3 and TRBJ2-1, with 7 positions matching TRBD2. After removal of 4 bases from V and 5 bases from J, the junction contained 8 bases not matched to a gene. This CDR3 has 15 residues. Per germline, CDR1 LGHNA and CDR2 YSLEER.

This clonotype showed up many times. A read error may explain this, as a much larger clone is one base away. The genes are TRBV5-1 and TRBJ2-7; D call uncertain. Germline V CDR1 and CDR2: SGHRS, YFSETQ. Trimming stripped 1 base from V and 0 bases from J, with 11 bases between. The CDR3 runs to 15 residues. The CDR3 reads CASSLICGHSYEQYF. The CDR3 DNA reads TGCGCCAGCAGCTTGATTTGCGGTCACTCCTACGAGCAGTACTTC.

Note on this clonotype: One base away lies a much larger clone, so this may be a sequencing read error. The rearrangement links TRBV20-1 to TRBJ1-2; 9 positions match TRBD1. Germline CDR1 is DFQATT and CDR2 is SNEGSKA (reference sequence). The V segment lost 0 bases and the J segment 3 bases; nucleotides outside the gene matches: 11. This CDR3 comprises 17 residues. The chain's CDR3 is CSARDRLTGGRDYGYTF. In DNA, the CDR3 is TGCAGTGCTAGAGATCGTTTAACAGGGGGCCGGGACTATGGCTACACCTTC.

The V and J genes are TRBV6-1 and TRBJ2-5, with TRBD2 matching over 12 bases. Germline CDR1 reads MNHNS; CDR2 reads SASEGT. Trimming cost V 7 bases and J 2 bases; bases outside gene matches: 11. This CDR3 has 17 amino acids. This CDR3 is CASTRRLAGDLQETQYF. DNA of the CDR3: TGTGCCAGCACCCGAAGACTAGCGGGGGATCTACAAGAGACCCAGTACTTC.

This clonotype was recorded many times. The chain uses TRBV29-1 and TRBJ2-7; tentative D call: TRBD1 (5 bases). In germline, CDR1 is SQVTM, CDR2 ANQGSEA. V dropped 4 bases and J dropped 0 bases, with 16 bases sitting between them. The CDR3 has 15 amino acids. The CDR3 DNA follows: TGCAGCGTTGTTTGGGCGGACATTTTCTCCTACGAGCAGTACTTC. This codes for CSVVWADIFSYEQYF.

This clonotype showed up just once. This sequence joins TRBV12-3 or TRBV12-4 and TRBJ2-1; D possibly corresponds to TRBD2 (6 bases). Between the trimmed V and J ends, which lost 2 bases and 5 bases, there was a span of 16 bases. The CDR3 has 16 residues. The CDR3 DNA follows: TGTGCCAGCAGTTTAAGCTTGGGGAGGAGACACAATGAGCAGTTCTTC. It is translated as CASSLSLGRRHNEQFF.

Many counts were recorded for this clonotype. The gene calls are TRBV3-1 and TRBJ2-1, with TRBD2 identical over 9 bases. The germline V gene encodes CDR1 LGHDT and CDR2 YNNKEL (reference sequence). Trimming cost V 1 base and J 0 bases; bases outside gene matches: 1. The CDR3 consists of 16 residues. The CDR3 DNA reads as TGTGCCAGCAGCCAAGGGACTAGCGACTCCTACAATGAGCAGTTCTTC. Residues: CASSQGTSDSYNEQFF.

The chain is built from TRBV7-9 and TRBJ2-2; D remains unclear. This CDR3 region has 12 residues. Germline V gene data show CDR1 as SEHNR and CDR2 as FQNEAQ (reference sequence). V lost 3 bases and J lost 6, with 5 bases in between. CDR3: CASSFGAGELFF. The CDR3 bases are TGTGCCAGCAGCTTTGGGGCCGGGGAGCTGTTTTTT.

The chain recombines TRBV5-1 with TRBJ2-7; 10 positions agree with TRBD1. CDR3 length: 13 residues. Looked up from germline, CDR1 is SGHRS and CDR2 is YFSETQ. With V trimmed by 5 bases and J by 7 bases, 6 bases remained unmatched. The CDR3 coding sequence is TGCGCCAGCAGAACCGGGACAGGGGTAGAGCAGTACTTC. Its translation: CASRTGTGVEQYF.

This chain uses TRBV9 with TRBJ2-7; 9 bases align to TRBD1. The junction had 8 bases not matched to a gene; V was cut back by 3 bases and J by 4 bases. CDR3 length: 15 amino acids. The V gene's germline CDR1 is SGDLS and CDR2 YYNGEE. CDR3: CASSESPGQGYEQYF. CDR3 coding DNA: TGTGCCAGCAGCGAAAGCCCGGGACAGGGTTACGAGCAGTACTTC. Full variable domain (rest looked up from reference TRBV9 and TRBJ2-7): DSGVTQTPKHLITATGQRVTLRCSPRSGDLSVYWYQQSLDQGLQFLIQYYNGEERAKGNILERFSAQQFPDLHSELNLSSLELGDSALYFCASSESPGQGYEQYFGPGTRLTVT.

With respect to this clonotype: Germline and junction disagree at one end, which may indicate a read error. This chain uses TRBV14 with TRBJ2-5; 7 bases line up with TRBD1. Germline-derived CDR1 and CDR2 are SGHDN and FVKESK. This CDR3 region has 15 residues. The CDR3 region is CASSGPGQITETRYF. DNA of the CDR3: TGTGCCAGCAGCGGACCGGGACAGATAACGGAGACCCGGTACTTC.

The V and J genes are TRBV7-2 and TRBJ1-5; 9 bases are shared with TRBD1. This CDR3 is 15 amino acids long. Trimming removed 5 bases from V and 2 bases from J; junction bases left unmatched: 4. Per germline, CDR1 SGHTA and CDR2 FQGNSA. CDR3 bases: TGTGCCAGCAGCAGACAGGGGGGAGGCAATCAGCCCCAGCATTTT. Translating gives CASSRQGGGNQPQHF.

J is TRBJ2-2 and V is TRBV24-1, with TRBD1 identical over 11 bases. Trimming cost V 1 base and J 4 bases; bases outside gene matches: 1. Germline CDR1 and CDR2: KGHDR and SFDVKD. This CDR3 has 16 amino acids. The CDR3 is CATSDLGTGGTGELFF. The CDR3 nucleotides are TGTGCCACCAGTGATTTAGGGACAGGGGGCACCGGGGAGCTGTTTTTT.